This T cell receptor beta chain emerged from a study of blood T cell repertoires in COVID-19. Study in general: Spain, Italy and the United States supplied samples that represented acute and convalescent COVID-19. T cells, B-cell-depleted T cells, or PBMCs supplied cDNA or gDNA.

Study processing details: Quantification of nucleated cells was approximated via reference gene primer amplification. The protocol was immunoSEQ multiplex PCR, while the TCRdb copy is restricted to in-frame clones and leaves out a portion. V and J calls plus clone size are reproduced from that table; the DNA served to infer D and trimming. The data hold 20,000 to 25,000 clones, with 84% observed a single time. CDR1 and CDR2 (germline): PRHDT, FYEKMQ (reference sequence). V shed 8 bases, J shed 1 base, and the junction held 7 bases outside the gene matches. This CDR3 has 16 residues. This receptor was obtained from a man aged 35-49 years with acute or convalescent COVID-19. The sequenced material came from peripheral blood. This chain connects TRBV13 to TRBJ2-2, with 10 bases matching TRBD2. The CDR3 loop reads CASEQREGQNTGELFF. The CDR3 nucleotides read TGTGCCAGCGAGCAGCGGGAGGGCCAGAACACCGGGGAGCTGTTTTTT.